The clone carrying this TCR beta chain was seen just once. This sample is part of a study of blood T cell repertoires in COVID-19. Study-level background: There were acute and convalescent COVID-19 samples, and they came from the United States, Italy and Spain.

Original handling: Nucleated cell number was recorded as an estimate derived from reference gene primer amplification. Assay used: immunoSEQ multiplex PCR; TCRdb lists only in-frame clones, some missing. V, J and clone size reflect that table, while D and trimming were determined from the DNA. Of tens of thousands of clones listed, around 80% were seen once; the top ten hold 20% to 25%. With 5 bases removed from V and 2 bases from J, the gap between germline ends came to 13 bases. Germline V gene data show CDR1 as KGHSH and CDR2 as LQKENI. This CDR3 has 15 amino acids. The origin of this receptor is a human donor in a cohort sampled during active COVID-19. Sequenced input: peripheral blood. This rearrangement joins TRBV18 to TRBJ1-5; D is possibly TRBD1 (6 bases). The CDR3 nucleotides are TGTGCCAGCTCAGCCCGACAGGTAGGCAATCAGCCCCAGCATTTT. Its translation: CASSARQVGNQPQHF.